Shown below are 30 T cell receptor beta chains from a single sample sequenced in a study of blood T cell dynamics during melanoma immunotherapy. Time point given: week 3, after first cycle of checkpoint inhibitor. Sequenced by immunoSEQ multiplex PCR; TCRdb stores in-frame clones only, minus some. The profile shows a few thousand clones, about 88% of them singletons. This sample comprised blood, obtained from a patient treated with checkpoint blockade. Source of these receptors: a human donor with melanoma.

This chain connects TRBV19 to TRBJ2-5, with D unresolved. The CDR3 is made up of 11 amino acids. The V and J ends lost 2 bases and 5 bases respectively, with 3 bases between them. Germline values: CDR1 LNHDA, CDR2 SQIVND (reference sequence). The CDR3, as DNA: TGTGCCAGTAGTATAAGGGAGACCCAGTACTTC. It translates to CASSIRETQYF.

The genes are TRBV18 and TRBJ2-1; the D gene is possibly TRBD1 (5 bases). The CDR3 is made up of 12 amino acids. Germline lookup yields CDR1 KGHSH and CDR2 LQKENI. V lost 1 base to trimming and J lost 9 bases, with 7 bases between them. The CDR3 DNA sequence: TGTGCCAGCTCACCACAGGGGCCTGAGCAGTTCTTC. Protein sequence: CASSPQGPEQFF.

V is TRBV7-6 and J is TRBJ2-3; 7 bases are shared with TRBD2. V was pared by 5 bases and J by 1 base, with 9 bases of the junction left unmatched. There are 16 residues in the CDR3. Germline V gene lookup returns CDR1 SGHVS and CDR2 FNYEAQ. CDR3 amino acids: CASSPRVTSGTDTQYF. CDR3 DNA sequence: TGTGCCAGCAGCCCGCGGGTTACTAGCGGCACAGATACGCAGTATTTT.

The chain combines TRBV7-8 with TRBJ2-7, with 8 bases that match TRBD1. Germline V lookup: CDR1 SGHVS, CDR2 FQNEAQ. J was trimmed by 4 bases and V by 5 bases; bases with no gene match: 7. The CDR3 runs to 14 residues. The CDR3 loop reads CASSATGGVYEQYF. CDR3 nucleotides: TGTGCCAGCAGCGCCACAGGGGGAGTTTACGAGCAGTACTTC.

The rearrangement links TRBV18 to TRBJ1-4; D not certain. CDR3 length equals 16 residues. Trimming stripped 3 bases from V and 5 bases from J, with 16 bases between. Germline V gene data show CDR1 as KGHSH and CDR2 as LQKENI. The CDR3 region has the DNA TGTGCCAGCTCACCCGGGGATGGGCAGATAAATGAAAAACTGTTTTTT. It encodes CASSPGDGQINEKLFF.

The CDR3 sequence is CASSGPGTSGPPGETQYF. CDR3 bases: TGTGCCAGCAGCGGACCCGGGACTAGCGGGCCGCCGGGGGAGACCCAGTACTTC. This chain joins TRBV9 and TRBJ2-5; 12 bases match TRBD2. The CDR3 extends over 18 amino acids. After removal of 3 bases from V and 5 bases from J, the junction contained 14 bases not matched to a gene. CDR1 is SGDLS and CDR2 is YYNGEE in the germline V gene.

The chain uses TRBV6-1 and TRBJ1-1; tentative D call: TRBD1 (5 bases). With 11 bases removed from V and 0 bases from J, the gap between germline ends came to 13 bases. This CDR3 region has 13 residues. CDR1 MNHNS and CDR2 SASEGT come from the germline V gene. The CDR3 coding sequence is TGTGCCGTACTCAGGGCCTTGAACACTGAAGCTTTCTTT. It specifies CAVLRALNTEAFF.

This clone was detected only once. The CDR3 protein is CASRETGPNTEAFF. For the CDR3, the DNA is TGTGCCAGCAGAGAGACAGGGCCGAACACTGAAGCTTTCTTT. The genes are TRBV6-5 and TRBJ1-1; 7 bases map to TRBD1. V lost 6 bases, J lost 1 base, and 5 bases stayed unmatched. The CDR3 contains 14 residues. The germline V gene encodes CDR1 MNHEY and CDR2 SVGAGI.

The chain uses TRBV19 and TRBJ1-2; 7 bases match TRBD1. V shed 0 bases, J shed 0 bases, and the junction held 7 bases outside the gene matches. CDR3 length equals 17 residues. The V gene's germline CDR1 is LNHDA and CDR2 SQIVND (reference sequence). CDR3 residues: CASSIDLQQGSNYGYTF. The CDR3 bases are TGTGCCAGTAGTATAGATCTCCAACAGGGGTCTAACTATGGCTACACCTTC.

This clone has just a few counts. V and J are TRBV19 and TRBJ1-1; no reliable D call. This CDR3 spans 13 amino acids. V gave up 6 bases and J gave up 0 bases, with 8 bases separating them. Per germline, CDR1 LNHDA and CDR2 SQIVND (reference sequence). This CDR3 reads CASRKEMNTEAFF. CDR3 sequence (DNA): TGTGCCAGTAGGAAGGAGATGAACACTGAAGCTTTCTTT.

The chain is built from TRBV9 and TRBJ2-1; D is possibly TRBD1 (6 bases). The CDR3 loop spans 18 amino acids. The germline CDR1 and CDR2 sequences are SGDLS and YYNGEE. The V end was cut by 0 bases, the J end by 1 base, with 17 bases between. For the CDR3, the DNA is TGTGCCAGCAGCGTAGTCCCCCAAGGGGGAAGGTCCTACAATGAGCAGTTCTTC. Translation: CASSVVPQGGRSYNEQFF.

The CDR3 reads CASSLATGPQAQYF. The CDR3 coding sequence is TGTGCCAGCAGCTTGGCCACGGGACCGCAAGCCCAGTACTTC. The chain is built from TRBV7-9 and TRBJ2-5; perhaps D is TRBD1 or TRBD2 (5 bases each). Germline lookup yields CDR1 SEHNR and CDR2 FQNEAQ (reference sequence). V lost 3 bases and J lost 9, with 17 bases in between. The CDR3 sequence is 14 residues long.

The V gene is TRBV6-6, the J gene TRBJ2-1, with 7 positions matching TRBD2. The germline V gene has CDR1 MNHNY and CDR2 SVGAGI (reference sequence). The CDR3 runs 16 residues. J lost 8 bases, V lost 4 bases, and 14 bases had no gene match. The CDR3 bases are TGTGCCAGCAGTTCCCTCCTCGCGGGAGCTTTGCATGAGCAGTTCTTC. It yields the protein CASSSLLAGALHEQFF.

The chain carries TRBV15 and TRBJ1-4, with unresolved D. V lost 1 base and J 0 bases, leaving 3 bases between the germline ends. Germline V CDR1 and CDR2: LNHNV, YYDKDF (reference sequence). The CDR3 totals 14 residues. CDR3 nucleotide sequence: TGTGCCACCAGCAGAGGGCCAACTAATGAAAAACTGTTTTTT. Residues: CATSRGPTNEKLFF.

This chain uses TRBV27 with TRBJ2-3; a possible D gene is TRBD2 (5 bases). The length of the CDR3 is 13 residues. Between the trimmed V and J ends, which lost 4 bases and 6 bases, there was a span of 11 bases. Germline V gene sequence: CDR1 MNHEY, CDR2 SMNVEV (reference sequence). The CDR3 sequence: CASSSPPGDTQYF. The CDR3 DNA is TGTGCCAGCAGTTCCCCCCCGGGGGATACGCAGTATTTT.

The CDR3 reads CASSHGQGSYEQYF. In DNA, the CDR3 is TGTGCCAGCAGCCACGGACAGGGCTCCTACGAGCAGTACTTC. The V and J genes are TRBV7-9 and TRBJ2-7; 8 positions match TRBD1. Losses at the gene ends were 5 bases for V and 0 bases for J; bases not matched to a gene: 3. Germline CDR1 reads SEHNR; CDR2 reads FQNEAQ (reference sequence). CDR3 length: 14 amino acids.

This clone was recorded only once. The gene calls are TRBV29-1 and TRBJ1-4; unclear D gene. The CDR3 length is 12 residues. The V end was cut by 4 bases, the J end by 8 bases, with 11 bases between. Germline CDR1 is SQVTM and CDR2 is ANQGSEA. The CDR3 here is CSVASPSEKLFF. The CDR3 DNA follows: TGCAGCGTTGCATCCCCCTCCGAAAAACTGTTTTTT.

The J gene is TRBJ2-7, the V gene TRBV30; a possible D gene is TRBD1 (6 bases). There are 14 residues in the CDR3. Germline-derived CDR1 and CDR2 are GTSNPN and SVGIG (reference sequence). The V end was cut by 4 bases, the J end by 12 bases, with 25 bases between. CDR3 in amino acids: CAWIPQGVPGMGYF. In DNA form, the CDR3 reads TGTGCCTGGATACCACAGGGAGTTCCTGGCATGGGGTACTTC.

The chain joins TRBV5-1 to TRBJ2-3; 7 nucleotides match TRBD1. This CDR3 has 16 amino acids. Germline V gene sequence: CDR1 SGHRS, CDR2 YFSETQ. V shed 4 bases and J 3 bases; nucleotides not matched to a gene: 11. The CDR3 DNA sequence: TGCGCCAGCAGCGCCTTAAGACAGGGCCTGACAGATACGCAGTATTTT. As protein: CASSALRQGLTDTQYF.

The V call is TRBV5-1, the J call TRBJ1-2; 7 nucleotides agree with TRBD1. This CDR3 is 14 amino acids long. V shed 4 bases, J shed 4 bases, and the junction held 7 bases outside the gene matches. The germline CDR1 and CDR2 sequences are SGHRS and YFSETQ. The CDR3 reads CASSPGGAGYGYTF. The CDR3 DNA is TGCGCCAGCAGCCCAGGGGGGGCTGGCTATGGCTACACCTTC.

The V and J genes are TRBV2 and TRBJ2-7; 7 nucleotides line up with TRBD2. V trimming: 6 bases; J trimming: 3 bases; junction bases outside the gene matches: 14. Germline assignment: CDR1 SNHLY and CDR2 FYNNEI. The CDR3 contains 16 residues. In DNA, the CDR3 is TGTGCCAGCAGCGCTCCTACTAGCGATCTCTACTACGAGCAGTACTTC. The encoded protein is CASSAPTSDLYYEQYF.

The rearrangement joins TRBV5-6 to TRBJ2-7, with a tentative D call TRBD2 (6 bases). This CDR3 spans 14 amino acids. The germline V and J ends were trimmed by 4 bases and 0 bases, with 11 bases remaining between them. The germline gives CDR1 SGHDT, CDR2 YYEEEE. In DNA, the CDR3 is TGTGCCAGCAGCCATAGCGGTTACTCCTACGAGCAGTACTTC. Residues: CASSHSGYSYEQYF.

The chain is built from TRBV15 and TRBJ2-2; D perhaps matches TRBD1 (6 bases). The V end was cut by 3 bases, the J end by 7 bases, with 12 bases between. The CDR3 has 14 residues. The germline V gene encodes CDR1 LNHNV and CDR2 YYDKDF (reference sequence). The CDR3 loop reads CATSRQGWGGELFF. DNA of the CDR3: TGTGCCACCAGCAGGCAGGGGTGGGGCGGGGAGCTGTTTTTT. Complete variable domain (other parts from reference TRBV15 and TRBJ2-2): DAMVIQNPRYQVTQFGKPVTLSCSQTLNHNVMYWYQQKSSQAPKLLFHYYDKDFNNEADTPDNFQSRRPNTSFCFLDIRSPGLGDTAMYLCATSRQGWGGELFFGEGSRLTVL.

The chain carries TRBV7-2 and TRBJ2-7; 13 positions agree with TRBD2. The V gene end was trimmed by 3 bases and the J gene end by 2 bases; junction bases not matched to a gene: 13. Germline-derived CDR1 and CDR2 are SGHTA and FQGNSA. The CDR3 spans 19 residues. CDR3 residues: CASSLKPPGLAGQAYEQYF. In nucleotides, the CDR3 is TGTGCCAGCAGCTTGAAACCTCCGGGACTAGCGGGGCAAGCCTACGAGCAGTACTTC.

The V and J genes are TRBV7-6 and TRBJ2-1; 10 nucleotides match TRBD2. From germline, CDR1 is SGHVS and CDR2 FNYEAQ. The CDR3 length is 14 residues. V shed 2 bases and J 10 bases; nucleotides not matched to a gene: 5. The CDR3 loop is CASSLTSGIREQFF. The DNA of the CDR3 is TGTGCCAGCAGCTTAACTAGCGGGATTAGAGAGCAGTTCTTC.

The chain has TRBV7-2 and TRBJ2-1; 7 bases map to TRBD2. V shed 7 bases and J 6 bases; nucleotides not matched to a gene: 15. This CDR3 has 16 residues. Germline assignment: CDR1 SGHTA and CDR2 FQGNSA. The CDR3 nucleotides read TGTGCCAGCACCCAGGGAGGGCGGGAGTCCCTCAATGAGCAGTTCTTC. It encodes CASTQGGRESLNEQFF.

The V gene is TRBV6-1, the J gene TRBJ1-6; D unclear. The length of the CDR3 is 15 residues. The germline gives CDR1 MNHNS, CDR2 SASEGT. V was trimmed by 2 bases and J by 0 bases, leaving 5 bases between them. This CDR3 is CASSERGSYNSPLHF. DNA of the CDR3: TGTGCCAGCAGTGAACGGGGCTCCTATAATTCACCCCTCCACTTT.

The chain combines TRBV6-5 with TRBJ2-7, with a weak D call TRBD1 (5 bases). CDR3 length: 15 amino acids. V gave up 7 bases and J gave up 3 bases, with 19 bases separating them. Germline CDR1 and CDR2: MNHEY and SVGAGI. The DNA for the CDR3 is TGTGCCAGCAACGTTGCGAACAGGCCAAACTACGAGCAGTACTTC. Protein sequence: CASNVANRPNYEQYF.

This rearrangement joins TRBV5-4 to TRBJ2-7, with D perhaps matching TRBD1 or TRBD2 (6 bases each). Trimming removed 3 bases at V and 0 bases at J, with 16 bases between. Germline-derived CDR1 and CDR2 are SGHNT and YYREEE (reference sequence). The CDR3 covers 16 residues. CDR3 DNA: TGTGCCAGCAGCTCCCCGGAGGAGGGGGGCTCCTACGAGCAGTACTTC. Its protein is CASSSPEEGGSYEQYF.

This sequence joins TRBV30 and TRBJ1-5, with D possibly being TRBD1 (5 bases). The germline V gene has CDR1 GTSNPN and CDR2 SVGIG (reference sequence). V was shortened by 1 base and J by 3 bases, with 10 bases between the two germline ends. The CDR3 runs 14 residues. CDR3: CAWSAGGDNQPQHF. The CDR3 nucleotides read TGTGCCTGGAGTGCTGGGGGTGACAATCAGCCCCAGCATTTT.